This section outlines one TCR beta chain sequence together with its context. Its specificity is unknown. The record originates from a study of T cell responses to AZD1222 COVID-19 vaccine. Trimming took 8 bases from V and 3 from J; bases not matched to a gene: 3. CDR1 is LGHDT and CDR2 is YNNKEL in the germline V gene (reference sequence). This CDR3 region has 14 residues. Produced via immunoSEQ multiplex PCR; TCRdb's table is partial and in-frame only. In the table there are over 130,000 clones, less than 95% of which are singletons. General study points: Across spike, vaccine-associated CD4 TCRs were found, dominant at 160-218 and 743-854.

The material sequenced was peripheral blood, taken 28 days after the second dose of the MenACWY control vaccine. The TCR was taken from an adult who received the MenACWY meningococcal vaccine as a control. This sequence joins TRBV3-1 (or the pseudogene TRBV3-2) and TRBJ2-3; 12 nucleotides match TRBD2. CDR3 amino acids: CASRLAGVTDTQYF. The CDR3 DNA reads TGTGCCAGCCGACTAGCGGGAGTAACAGATACGCAGTATTTT.